The clone carrying this T cell receptor beta chain was counted once. The antigen is not known. The data stem from a study of response to subunit inactivated influenza vaccine. General study points: It was suggested by the authors that few new T cells are recruited by each seasonal influenza vaccination.

TCRdb reprocessed the RT-PCR reads with MiXCR, giving one entry per CDR3 protein. This table has under 750,000 distinct CDR3 sequences, about 12% appearing once. With 7 bases removed from V and 2 bases from J, the gap between germline ends came to 18 bases. The CDR3 is 15 amino acids. From germline, CDR1 is SGHTA and CDR2 FQGNSA. This receptor was taken from a man over 45 who received an inactivated influenza vaccine. The chain is built from TRBV7-2 and TRBJ2-7, with D possibly matching TRBD1 (7 bases). The specimen comprised PBMCs from blood, sampled on the day of vaccination. CDR3 DNA sequence: TGTGCCAGCACATTTCAGGGGGGCGCACCCTACGAGCAGTACTTC. Translated: CASTFQGGAPYEQYF.